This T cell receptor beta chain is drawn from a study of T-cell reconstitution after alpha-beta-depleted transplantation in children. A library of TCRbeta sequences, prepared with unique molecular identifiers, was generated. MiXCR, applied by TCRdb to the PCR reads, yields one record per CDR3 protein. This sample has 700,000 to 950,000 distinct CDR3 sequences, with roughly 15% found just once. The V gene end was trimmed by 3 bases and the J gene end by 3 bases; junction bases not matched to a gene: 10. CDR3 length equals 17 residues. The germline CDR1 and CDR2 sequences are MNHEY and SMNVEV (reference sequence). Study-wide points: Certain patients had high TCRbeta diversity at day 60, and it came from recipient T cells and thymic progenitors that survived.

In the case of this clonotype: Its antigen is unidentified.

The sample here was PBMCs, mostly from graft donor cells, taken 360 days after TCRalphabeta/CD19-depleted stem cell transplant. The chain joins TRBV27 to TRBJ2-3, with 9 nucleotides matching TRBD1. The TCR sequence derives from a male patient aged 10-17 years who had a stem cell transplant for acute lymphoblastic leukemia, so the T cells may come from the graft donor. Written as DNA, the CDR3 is TGTGCCAGCAGTTTTTCCCGGGACAGGGTCACTACAGATACGCAGTATTTT. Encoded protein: CASSFSRDRVTTDTQYF.